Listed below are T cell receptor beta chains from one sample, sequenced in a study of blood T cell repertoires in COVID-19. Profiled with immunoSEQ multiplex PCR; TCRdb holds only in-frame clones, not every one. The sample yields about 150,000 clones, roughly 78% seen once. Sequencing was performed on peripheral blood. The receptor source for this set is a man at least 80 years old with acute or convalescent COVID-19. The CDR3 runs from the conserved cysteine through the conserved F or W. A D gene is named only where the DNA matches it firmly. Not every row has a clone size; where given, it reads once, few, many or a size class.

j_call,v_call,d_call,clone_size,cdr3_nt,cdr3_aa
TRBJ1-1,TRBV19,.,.,TGTGCCAGTAGTATCGTCGGCAGGGCAGCTGAAGCTTTCTTT,CASSIVGRAAEAFF
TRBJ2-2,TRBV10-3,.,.,TGTGCCATCAGTGCCCGGGGGGCTTGGACCGGGGAGCTGTTTTTT,CAISARGAWTGELFF
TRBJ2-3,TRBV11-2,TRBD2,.,TGTGCCAGCAGCTTACAGACTAGCGGAGATACGCAGTATTTT,CASSLQTSGDTQYF
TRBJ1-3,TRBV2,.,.,TGTGCCAGCATTTTGACCAGGGCCGGCACTGGAAACACCATATATTTT,CASILTRAGTGNTIYF
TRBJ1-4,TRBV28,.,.,TGTGCCAGCAGTTCCCTGGGGGGGGCAACTAATGAAAAACTGTTTTTT,CASSSLGGATNEKLFF
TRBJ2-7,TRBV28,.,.,TGTGCCAGCAGTCCCTCGGGGGAATATTCGGACGAGCAGTACTTC,CASSPSGEYSDEQYF
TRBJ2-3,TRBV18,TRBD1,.,TGTGCCAGCTCATCACAGACAGGGAGCACAGATACGCAGTATTTT,CASSSQTGSTDTQYF
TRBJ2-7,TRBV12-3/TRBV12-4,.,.,TGTGCCAGCAAGGGACAAACCTACGAGCAGTACTTC,CASKGQTYEQYF
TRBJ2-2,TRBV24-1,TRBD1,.,TGTGCCACCAGTGATCGGACAGGGGATGGGTTGCGGTCCGGGGAGCTGTTTTTT,CATSDRTGDGLRSGELFF
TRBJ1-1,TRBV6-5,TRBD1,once,TGTGCCAGCAGTAGCCAGACAGGGGCGAACACTGAAGCTTTCTTT,CASSSQTGANTEAFF
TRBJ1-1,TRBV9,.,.,TGTGCCAGCAGCGTAGTTGCGGGGATGGTATCCACTGAAGCTTTCTTT,CASSVVAGMVSTEAFF
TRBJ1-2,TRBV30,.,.,TGTGCCTGGAGTGGAGGGAACTATGGCTACACCTTC,CAWSGGNYGYTF
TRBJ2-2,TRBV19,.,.,TGTGCCAGCCGGTCGGGCACCGGGGAGCTGTTTTTT,CASRSGTGELFF
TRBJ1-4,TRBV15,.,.,TGTGCCACCAGCAGAGATGTGTTACAGGGAAATGAAAAACTGTTTTTT,CATSRDVLQGNEKLFF
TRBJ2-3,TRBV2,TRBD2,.,TGTGCCAGCAGTGGGGGGGGAAACACAGATACGCAGTATTTT,CASSGGGNTDTQYF
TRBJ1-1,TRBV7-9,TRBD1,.,TGTGCCAGCAGCTTAGTTGCTTGGGGGACAGGGGGATCTAACGCTGAAGCTTTCTTT,CASSLVAWGTGGSNAEAFF
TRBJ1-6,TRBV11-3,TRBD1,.,TGTGCCAGCAGCCACAGAGTGGCAGGGGGCTTGAATTCACCCCTCCACTTT,CASSHRVAGGLNSPLHF
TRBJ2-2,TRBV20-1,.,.,TGCAGTGCTAGTATAGGGGCAAGCACCGGGGAGCTGTTTTTT,CSASIGASTGELFF
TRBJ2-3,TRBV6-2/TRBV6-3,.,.,TGTGCCAGCAGCCGCGATAGCACAGATACGCAGTATTTT,CASSRDSTDTQYF
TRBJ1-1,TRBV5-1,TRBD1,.,TGCGCCAGCGCTCAGGGGGGTTTCACTGAAGCTTTCTTT,CASAQGGFTEAFF
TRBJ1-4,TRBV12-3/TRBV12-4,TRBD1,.,TGTGCCAGCACCCGGACAGGGGTAGAAAAACTGTTTTTT,CASTRTGVEKLFF
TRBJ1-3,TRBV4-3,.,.,TGCGCCAGCAGCCAAGATCGGACACACTCTGGAAACACCATATATTTT,CASSQDRTHSGNTIYF
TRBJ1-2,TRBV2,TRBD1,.,TGTGCCAGCAGTGAGTGGGTCCCGGGGACAGCGCGTTCAAACTATGGCTACACCTTC,CASSEWVPGTARSNYGYTF
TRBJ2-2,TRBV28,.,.,TGTGCCAGCAGTTTAGGGGGGGCAAGAACCGGGGAGCTGTTTTTT,CASSLGGARTGELFF
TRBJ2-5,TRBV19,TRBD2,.,TGTGCCAGTAGTCCCTCCGGTAGCGGGGGGAAGACCCAGTACTTC,CASSPSGSGGKTQYF
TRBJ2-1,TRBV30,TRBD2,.,TGTGCCTGGAGTGGACTAGCGGCCACTGGGCAGTTCTTC,CAWSGLAATGQFF
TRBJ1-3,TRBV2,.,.,TGTGCCAGTAAGACTGGGAGCTCTGGAAACACCATATATTTT,CASKTGSSGNTIYF
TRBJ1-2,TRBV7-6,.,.,TGTGCCAGCAGCTTAGCGATAGGACAGACATTGGATGGCTACACCTTC,CASSLAIGQTLDGYTF
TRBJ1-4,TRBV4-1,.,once,TGCGCCAGCAGCCAGACGACAGTAAGGTACGAAAAACTGTTTTTT,CASSQTTVRYEKLFF
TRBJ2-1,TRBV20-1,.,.,TGCAGTGCTAGTCTCCGTGGCGAGCGGGTGCGATACAATGAGCAGTTCTTC,CSASLRGERVRYNEQFF
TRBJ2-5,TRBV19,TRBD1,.,TGTGCCAGTAGGACGGAAGTGGCAGGGGGCGGCGAGACCCAGTACTTC,CASRTEVAGGGETQYF
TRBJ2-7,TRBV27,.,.,TGTGCCAGCAGTGCCCAGGTCCCGGCCTACGAGCAGTACTTC,CASSAQVPAYEQYF
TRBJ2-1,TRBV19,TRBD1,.,TGTGCCAGTAGTCCCCGGGACAGGGTCTACAATGAGCAGTTCTTC,CASSPRDRVYNEQFF
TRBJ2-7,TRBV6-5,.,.,TGTGCCAGCAGGCTTGACAGGACCCTCTACGAGCAGTACTTC,CASRLDRTLYEQYF
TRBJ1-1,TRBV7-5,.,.,TGTGTCAGAAGCTTAGCCCGAAATTCGGGGATGAACACTGAAGCTTTCTTT,CVRSLARNSGMNTEAFF
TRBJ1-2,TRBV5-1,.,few,TGCGCCAGCAGCCCGGATGCAGGGTCCAACTATGGCTACACCTTC,CASSPDAGSNYGYTF
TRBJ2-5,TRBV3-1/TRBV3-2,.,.,TGTGCCAGCAGACAACTAGCTTGGGAGACCCAGTACTTC,CASRQLAWETQYF
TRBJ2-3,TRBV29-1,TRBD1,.,TGCAGCGTTGAAGAATCGGCCAGGGGGCCTAGCACAGATACGCAGTATTTT,CSVEESARGPSTDTQYF
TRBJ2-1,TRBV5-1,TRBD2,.,TGCGCCAGCAGCTTGGGTAGCGGGGTAGGAAGTGGTGAGCAGTTCTTC,CASSLGSGVGSGEQFF
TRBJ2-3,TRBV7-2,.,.,TGTGCCAGCAGCCCACACAACAGGGGGGTAGCGGGGGCGACAGATACGCAGTATTTT,CASSPHNRGVAGATDTQYF
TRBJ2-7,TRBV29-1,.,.,TGCAGCGTCGGGCGGGGTCTCGCCTACGAGCAGTACTTC,CSVGRGLAYEQYF